The clone carrying this T cell receptor beta chain came up many times. Antigen: not known. CDR1 is SGHRS and CDR2 is YFSETQ in the germline V gene. The CDR3 loop spans 13 amino acids. V lost 3 bases, J lost 7 bases, and 10 bases lay in between. Researchers made TCR beta libraries by using iRepertoire HTBI primers and running Arm-PCR on CDR3 regions. MiXCR, applied by TCRdb to the multiplex PCR reads, yields one record per CDR3 protein. The sample contains 400,000 to 500,000 distinct CDR3 sequences, about 15% of which appear only once. The sample belongs to a study of regulatory T cells in long-lasting Graves disease. Study results and caveats: The small sample size may have reduced accuracy. Favored usage of TRBV28, TRBJ1-2 and TRBJ2-5 was recorded in persistent disease.

Specified time point: newly diagnosed GD, antithyroid drugs for less than 3 months. The TCR library was made from RNA extracted from PBMCs. The data were also submitted as part of a second study, on T cells in Graves' hyperthyroidism and ophthalmopathy. That paper adds: Clinical symptoms, serum thyroxine, TRAb, thyroid ultrasound and orbital computed tomography established diagnosis. Carried out on the TCR CDR3, a first-round RT-PCR used the HTBI primer set.

The chain combines TRBV5-1 with TRBJ2-2; D not certain. The sample in question was peripheral blood mononuclear cells (PBMCs), obtained at new diagnosis, from a patient treated with antithyroid drugs. The TCR sequence derives from a woman in her 30s with Graves disease. The CDR3 loop is CASSSLGIGELFF. CDR3 coding DNA: TGCGCCAGCAGCTCCCTAGGGATCGGGGAGCTGTTTTTT.